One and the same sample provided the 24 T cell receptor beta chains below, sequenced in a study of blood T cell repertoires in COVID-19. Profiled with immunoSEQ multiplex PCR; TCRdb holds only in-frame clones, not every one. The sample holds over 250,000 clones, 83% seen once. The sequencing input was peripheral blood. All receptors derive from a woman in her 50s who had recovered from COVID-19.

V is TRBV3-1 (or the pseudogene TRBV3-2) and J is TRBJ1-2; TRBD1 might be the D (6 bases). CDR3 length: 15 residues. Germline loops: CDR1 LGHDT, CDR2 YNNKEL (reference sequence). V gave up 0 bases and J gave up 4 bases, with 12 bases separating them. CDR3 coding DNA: TGTGCCAGCAGCCAAGATAATGGGGGCCTCTATGGCTACACCTTC. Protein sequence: CASSQDNGGLYGYTF.

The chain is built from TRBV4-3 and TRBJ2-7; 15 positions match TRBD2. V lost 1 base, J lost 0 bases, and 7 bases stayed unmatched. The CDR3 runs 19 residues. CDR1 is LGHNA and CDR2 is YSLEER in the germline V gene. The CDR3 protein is CASSQGGPGLAGGSYEQYF. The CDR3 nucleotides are TGCGCCAGCAGCCAAGGAGGGCCGGGACTAGCGGGAGGCTCCTACGAGCAGTACTTC.

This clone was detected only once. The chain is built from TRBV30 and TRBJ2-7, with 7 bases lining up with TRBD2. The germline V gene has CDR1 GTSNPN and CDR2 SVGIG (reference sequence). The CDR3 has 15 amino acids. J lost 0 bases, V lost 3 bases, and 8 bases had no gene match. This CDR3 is CAWSRLAVTSYEQYF. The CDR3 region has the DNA TGTGCCTGGAGCCGGCTAGCGGTCACCTCCTACGAGCAGTACTTC.

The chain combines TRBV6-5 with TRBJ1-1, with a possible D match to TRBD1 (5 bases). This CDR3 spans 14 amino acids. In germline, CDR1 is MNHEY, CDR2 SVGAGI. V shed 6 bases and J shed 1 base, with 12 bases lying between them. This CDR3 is CASSVPTGNTEAFF. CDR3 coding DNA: TGTGCCAGCAGCGTACCTACAGGGAACACTGAAGCTTTCTTT.

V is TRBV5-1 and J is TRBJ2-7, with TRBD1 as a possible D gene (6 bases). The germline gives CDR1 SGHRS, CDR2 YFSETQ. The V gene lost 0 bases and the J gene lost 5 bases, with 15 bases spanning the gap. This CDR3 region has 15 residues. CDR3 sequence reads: CASSLAFRGRHEQYF. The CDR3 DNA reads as TGCGCCAGCAGCTTGGCCTTCAGGGGTCGTCACGAGCAGTACTTC.

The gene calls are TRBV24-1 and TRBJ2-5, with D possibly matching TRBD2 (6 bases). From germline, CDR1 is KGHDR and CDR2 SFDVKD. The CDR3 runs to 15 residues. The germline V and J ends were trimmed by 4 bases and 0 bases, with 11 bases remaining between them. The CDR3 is CATSESGGNQETQYF. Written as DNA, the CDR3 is TGTGCCACCAGTGAGAGCGGAGGGAACCAAGAGACCCAGTACTTC.

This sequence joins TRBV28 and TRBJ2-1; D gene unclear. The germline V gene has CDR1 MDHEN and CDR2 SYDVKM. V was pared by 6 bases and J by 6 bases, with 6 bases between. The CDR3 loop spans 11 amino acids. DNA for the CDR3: TGTGCCAGCAGCTTGGCCAATGAGCAGTTCTTC. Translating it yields CASSLANEQFF.

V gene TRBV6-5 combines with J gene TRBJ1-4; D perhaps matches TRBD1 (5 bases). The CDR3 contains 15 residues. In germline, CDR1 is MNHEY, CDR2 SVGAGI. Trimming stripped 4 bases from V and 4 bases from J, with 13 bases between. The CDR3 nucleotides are TGTGCCAGCAGTTCCCAAGGGGCGAGTAATGAAAAACTGTTTTTT. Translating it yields CASSSQGASNEKLFF.

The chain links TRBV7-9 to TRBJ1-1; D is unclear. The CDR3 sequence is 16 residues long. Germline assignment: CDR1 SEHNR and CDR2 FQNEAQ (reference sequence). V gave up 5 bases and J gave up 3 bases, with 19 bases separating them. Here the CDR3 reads CASSPGRAGGYTEAFF. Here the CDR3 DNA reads TGTGCCAGCAGCCCGGGCCGGGCAGGAGGGTACACTGAAGCTTTCTTT.

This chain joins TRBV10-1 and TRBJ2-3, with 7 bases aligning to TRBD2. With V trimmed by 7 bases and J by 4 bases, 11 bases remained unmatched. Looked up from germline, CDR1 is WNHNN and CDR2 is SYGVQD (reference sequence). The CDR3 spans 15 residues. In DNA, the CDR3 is TGCGCCAGCATAGCGGCGGGAGTGGGCGCAGATACGCAGTATTTT. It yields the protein CASIAAGVGADTQYF.

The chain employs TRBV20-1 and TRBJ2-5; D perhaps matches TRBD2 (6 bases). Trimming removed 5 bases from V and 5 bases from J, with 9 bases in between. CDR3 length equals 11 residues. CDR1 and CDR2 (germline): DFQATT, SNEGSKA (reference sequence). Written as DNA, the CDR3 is TGCAGTGCTCTCCGGGGGGAGACCCAGTACTTC. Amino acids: CSALRGETQYF.

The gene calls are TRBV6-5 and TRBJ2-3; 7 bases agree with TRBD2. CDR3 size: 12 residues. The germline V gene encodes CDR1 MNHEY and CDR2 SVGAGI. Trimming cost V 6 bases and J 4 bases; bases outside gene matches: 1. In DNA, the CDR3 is TGTGCCAGCAGCGGACTAGCAGATACGCAGTATTTT. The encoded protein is CASSGLADTQYF.

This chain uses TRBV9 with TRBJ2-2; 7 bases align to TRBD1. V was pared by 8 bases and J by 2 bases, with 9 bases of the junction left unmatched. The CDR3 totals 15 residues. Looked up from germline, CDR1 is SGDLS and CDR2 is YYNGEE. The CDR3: CASAGTVLNTGELFF. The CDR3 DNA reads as TGTGCCAGTGCTGGGACAGTCCTTAACACCGGGGAGCTGTTTTTT. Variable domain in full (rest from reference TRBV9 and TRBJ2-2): DSGVTQTPKHLITATGQRVTLRCSPRSGDLSVYWYQQSLDQGLQFLIQYYNGEERAKGNILERFSAQQFPDLHSELNLSSLELGDSALYFCASAGTVLNTGELFFGEGSRLTVL.

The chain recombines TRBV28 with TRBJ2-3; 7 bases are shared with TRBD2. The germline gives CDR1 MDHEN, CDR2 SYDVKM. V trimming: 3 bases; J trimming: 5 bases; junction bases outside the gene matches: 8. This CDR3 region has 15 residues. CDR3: CASSFSAGVVDTQYF. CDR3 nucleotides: TGTGCCAGCAGTTTCTCTGCGGGAGTGGTAGATACGCAGTATTTT.

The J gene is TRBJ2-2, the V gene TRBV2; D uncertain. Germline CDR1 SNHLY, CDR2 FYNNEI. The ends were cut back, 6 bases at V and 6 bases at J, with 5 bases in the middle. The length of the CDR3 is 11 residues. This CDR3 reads CASRAAGELFF. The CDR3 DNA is TGTGCCAGCAGGGCCGCCGGGGAGCTGTTTTTT.

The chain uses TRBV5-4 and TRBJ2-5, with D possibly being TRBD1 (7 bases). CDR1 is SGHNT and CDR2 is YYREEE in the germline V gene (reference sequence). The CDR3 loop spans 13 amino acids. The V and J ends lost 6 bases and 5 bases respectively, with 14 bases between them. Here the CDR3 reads CASTSPGGETQYF. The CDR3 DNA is TGTGCCAGCACCTCCCCAGGGGGGGAGACCCAGTACTTC.

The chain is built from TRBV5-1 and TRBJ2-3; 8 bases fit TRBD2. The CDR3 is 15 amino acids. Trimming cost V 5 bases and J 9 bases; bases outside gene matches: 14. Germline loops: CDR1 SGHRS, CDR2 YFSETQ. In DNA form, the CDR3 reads TGCGCCAGCAGAACCCTCCCCGGGGGGGGTGGCACGCAGTATTTT. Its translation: CASRTLPGGGGTQYF.

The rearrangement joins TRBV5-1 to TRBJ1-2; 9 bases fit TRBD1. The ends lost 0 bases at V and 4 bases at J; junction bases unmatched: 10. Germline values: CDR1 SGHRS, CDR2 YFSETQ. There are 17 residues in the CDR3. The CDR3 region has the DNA TGCGCCAGCAGCTTGGGTGGGAGACAGGGGGAGAGCTATGGCTACACCTTC. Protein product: CASSLGGRQGESYGYTF.

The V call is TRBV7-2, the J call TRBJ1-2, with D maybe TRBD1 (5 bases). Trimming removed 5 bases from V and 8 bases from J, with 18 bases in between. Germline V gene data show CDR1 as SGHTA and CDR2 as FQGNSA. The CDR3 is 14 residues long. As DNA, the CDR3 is TGTGCCAGCAGCATGGGGGGGAGGGTGAGAGGCTACACCTTC. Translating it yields CASSMGGRVRGYTF. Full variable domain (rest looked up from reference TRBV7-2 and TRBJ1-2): GAGVSQSPSNKVTEKGKDVELRCDPISGHTALYWYRQSLGQGLEFLIYFQGNSAPDKSGLPSDRFSAERTGGSVSTLTIQRTQQEDSAVYLCASSMGGRVRGYTFGSGTRLTVV.

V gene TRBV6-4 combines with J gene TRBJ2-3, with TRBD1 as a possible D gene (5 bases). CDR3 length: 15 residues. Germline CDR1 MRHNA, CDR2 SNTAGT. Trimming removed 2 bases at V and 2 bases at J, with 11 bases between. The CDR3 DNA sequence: TGTGCCAGCAGTGACGGGGCAGGGAACACAGATACGCAGTATTTT. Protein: CASSDGAGNTDTQYF.

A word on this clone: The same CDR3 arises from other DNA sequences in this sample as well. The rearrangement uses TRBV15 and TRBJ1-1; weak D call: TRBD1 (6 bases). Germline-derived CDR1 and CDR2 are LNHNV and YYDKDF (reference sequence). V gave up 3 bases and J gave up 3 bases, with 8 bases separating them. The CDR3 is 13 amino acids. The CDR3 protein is CATSSHRDTEAFF. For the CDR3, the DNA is TGTGCCACCAGCAGCCACAGGGACACTGAAGCTTTCTTT.

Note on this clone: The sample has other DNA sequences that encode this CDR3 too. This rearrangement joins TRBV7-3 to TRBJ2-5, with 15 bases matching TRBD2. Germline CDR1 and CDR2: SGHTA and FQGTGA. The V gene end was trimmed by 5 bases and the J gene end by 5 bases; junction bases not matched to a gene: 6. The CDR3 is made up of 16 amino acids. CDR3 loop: CASSPGLAGGRETQYF. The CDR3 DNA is TGTGCCAGCAGCCCCGGACTAGCGGGGGGGCGGGAGACCCAGTACTTC.

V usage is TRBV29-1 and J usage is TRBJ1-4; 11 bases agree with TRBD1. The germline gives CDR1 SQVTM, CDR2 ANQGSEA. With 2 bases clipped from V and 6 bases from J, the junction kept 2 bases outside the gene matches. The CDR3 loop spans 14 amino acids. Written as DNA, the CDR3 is TGCAGCGTTGAACTGGGACAGGGGGATGAAAAACTGTTTTTT. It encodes CSVELGQGDEKLFF.

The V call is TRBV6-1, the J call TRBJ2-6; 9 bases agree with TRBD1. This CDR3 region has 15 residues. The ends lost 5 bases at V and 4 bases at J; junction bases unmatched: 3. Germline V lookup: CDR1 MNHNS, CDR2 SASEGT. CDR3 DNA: TGTGCCAGCAGTTCACAGGGGGCCGGGGCCAACGTCCTGACTTTC. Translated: CASSSQGAGANVLTF.